The rows below give T cell receptor beta chains drawn from one sample of a study of naive and memory T cell subsets. TCRdb fed the 5' RACE reads into MiXCR, producing one record per CDR3 protein. Here the sample spans 55,000 to 65,000 distinct CDR3 sequences, approximately 8% being singletons. These receptors came from a female donor in good health. Both conserved end residues are trimmed from each CDR3. The order of the fields is J gene, V gene, CDR3 length, CDR3 protein.

>TRBJ2-7|TRBV7-9|12
ASSPQGLPGEQY
>TRBJ2-1|TRBV20-1|15
SASVLVGLDIRDEQF
>TRBJ1-2|TRBV7-9|13
ASSLELSYGSRYT
>TRBJ1-1|TRBV28|13
ASIFLQGSHTEAF
>TRBJ1-2|TRBV20-1|13
SASDTRGGPRGYT
>TRBJ1-5|TRBV5-1|13
ASSLDGGRGQPQH
>TRBJ1-2|TRBV7-3|13
ASRLMSSINYGYT
>TRBJ1-6|TRBV28|12
ATKAGGFSSPLH
>TRBJ1-1|TRBV3-1|10
ASSQVDREAF
>TRBJ2-5|TRBV29-1|14
SVEDKVRLYQETQY
>TRBJ2-7|TRBV6-5|15
ASSYSTGGGSSYEQY
>TRBJ1-4|TRBV3-1|16
ASSSRDSPVATNEKLF
>TRBJ2-4|TRBV19|16
ASSTPYVGGSAKNIQY
>TRBJ1-1|TRBV28|13
ASTNPRTGGTEAF
>TRBJ2-7|TRBV3-1|12
ASRQGLSSYEQY
>TRBJ1-1|TRBV6-6|14
ASSYGTGTVNTEAF
>TRBJ2-7|TRBV20-1|11
SAPLTGAYEQY
>TRBJ1-1|TRBV28|17
ASSLWRGNRVTGDTEAF
>TRBJ2-5|TRBV11-2|11
ASSPNRGETQY
>TRBJ1-1|TRBV29-1|11
SVANTGYTEAF